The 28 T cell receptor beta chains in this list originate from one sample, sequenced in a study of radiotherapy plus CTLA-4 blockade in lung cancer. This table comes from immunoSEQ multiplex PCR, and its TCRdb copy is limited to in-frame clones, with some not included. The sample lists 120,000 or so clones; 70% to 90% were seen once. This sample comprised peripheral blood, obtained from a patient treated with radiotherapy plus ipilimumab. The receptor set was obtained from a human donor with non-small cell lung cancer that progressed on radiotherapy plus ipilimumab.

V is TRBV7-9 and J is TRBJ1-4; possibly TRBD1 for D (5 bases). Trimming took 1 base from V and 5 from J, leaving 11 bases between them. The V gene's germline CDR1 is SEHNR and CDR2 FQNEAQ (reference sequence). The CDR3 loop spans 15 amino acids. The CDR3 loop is CASSLGWEGNEKLFF. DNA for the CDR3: TGTGCCAGCAGCTTAGGATGGGAGGGGAATGAAAAACTGTTTTTT.

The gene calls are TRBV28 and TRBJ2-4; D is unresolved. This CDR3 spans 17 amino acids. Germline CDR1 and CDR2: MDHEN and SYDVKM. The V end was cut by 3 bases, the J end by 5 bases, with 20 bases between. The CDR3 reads CASSFERRRVSQNIQYF. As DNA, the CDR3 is TGTGCCAGCAGTTTTGAGAGAAGACGAGTCTCCCAAAACATTCAGTACTTC. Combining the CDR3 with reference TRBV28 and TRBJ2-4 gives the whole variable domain DVKVTQSSRYLVKRTGEKVFLECVQDMDHENMFWYRQDPGLGLRLIYFSYDVKMKEKGDIPEGYSVSREKKERFSLILESASTNQTSMYLCASSFERRRVSQNIQYFGAGTRLSVL.

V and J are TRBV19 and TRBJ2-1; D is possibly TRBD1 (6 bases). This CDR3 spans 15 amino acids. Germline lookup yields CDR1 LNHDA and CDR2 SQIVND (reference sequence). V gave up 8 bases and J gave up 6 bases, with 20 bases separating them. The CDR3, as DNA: TGTGCCAGTTCGGTTGGTGGGGGCATGAGCAATGAGCAGTTCTTC. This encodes CASSVGGGMSNEQFF.

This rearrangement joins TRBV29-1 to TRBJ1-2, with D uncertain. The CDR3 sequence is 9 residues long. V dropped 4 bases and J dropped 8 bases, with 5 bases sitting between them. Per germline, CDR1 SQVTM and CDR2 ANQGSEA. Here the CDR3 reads CSVGEGYTF. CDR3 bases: TGCAGCGTTGGGGAAGGCTACACCTTC.

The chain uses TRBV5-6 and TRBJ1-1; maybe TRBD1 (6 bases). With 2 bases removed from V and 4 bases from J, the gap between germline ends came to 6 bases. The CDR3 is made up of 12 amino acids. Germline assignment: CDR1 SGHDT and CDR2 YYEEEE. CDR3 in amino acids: CASSFRGTEAFF. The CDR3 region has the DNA TGTGCCAGCAGCTTCAGGGGCACTGAAGCTTTCTTT.

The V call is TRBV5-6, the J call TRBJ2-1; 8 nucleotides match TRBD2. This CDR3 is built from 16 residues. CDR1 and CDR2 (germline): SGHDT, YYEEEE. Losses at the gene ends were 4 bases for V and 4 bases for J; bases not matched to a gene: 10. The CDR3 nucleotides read TGTGCCAGCAGCAGTCGGACTAGCAGATTTTACAATGAGCAGTTCTTC. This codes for CASSSRTSRFYNEQFF.

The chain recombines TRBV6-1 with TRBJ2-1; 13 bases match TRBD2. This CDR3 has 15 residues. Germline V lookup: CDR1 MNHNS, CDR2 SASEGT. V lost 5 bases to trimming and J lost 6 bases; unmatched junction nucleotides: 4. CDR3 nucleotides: TGTGCCAGCAGTAGGGGACTAGCGGGATCCAATGAGCAGTTCTTC. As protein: CASSRGLAGSNEQFF.

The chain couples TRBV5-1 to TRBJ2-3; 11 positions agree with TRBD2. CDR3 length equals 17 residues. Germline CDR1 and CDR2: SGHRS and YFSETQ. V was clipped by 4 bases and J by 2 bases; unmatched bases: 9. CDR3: CASSPWGLADNTDTQYF. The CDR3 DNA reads TGCGCCAGCAGCCCCTGGGGACTAGCGGATAACACAGATACGCAGTATTTT.

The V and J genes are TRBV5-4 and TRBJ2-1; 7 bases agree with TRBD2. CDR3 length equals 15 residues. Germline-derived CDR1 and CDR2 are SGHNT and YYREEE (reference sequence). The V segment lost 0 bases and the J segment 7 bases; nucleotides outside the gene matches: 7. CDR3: CASSLAAGEGNEQFF. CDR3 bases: TGTGCCAGCAGCTTGGCTGCGGGAGAAGGTAATGAGCAGTTCTTC.

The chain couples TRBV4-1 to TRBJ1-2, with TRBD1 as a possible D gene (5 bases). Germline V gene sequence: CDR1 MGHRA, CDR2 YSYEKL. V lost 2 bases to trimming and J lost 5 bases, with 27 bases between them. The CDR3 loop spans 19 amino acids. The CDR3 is CASSQRVRGPGSVEYGYTF. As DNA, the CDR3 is TGCGCCAGCAGCCAACGGGTGAGGGGCCCGGGGTCTGTGGAATATGGCTACACCTTC.

The CDR3 reads CASSETGRGEETQYF. The DNA for the CDR3 is TGTGCCAGCAGTGAAACCGGACGGGGAGAAGAGACCCAGTACTTC. The chain employs TRBV2 and TRBJ2-5; a possible D gene is TRBD2 (5 bases). The V end lost 2 bases, the J end lost 3 bases, and 13 bases lay between the germline ends. The CDR3 is made up of 15 amino acids. The V gene's germline CDR1 is SNHLY and CDR2 FYNNEI.

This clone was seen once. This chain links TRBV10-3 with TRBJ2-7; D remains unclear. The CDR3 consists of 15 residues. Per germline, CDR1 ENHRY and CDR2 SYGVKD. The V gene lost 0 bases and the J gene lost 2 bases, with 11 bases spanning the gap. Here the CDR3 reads CAISESRAPAYEQYF. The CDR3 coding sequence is TGTGCCATCAGTGAGTCACGGGCCCCAGCCTACGAGCAGTACTTC.

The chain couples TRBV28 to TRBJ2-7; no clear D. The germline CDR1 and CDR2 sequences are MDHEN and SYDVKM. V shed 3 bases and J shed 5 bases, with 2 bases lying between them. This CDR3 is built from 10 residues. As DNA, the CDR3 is TGTGCCAGCAGTTTGCACGAGCAGTACTTC. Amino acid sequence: CASSLHEQYF.

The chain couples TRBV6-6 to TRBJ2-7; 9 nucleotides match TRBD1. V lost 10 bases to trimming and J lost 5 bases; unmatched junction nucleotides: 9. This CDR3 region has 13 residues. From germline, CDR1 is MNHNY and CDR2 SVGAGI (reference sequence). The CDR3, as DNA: TGTGCCACTAGAACAGGGGGCTACCACGAGCAGTACTTC. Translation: CATRTGGYHEQYF.

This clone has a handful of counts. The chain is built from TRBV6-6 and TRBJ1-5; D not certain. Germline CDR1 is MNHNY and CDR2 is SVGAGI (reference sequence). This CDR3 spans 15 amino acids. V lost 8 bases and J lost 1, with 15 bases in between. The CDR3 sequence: CASLLTEPSNQPQHF. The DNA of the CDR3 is TGTGCCAGCCTCCTTACGGAACCCAGCAATCAGCCCCAGCATTTT.

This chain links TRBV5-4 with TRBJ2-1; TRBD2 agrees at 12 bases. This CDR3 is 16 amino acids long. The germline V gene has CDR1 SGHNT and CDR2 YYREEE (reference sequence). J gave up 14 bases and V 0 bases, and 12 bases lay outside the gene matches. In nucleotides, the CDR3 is TGTGCCAGCAGCTTGGAGGGCCTAGCGGGAGGGCCAGGGGAGTTCTTC. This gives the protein CASSLEGLAGGPGEFF.

The CDR3 is CASSLGGPNQPQHF. The CDR3 DNA reads TGTGCCAGCAGCTTAGGGGGCCCCAATCAGCCCCAGCATTTT. The J gene is TRBJ1-5, the V gene TRBV11-3; perhaps TRBD1 as D (5 bases). Germline values: CDR1 SGHNT, CDR2 YENEEA. V lost 1 base, J lost 3 bases, and 7 bases lay in between. CDR3 length equals 14 residues.

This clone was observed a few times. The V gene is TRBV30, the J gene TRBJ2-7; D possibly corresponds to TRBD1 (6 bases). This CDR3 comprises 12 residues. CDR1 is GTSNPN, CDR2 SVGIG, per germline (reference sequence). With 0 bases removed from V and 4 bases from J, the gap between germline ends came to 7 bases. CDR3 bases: TGTGCCTGGAGTGTACAGGGTTACGAGCAGTACTTC. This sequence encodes CAWSVQGYEQYF.

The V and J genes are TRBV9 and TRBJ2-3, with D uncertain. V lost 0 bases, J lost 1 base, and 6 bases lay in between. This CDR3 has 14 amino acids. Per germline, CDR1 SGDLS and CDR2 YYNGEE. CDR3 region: CASSVAAGTDTQYF. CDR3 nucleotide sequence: TGTGCCAGCAGCGTAGCGGCGGGCACAGATACGCAGTATTTT.

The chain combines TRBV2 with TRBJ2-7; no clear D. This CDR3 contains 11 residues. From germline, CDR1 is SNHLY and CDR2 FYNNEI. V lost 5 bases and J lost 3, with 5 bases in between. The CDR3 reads CASSFLYEQYF. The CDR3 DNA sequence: TGTGCCAGCAGTTTTCTCTACGAGCAGTACTTC.

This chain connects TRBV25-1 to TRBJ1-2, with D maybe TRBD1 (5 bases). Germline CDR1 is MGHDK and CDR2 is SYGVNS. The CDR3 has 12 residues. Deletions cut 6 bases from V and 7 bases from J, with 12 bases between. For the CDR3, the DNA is TGTGCCAGCAGCCCTGGGGGGTCTGGCTACACCTTC. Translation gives CASSPGGSGYTF.

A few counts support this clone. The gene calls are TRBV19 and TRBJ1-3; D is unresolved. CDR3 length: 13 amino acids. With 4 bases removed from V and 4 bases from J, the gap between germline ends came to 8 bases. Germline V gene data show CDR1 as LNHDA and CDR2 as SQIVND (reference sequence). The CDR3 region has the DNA TGTGCCAGTAGTACGGGTTCGGGAAACACCATATATTTT. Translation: CASSTGSGNTIYF.

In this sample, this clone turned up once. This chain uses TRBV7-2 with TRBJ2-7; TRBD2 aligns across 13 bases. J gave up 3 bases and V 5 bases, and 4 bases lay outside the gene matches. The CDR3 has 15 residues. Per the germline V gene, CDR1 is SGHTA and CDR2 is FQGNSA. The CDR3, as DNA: TGTGCCAGCAGCCGAAGACTAGCGGGAGGCTACGAGCAGTACTTC. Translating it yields CASSRRLAGGYEQYF. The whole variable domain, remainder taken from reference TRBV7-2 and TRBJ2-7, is GAGVSQSPSNKVTEKGKDVELRCDPISGHTALYWYRQSLGQGLEFLIYFQGNSAPDKSGLPSDRFSAERTGGSVSTLTIQRTQQEDSAVYLCASSRRLAGGYEQYFGPGTRLTVT.

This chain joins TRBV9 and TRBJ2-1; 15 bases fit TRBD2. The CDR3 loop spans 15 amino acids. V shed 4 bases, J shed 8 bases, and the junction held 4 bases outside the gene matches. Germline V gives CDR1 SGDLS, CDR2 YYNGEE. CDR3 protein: CASSLGTSGRYEQFF. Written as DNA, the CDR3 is TGTGCCAGCAGCTTAGGGACTAGCGGGAGGTATGAGCAGTTCTTC. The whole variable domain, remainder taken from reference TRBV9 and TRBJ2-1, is DSGVTQTPKHLITATGQRVTLRCSPRSGDLSVYWYQQSLDQGLQFLIQYYNGEERAKGNILERFSAQQFPDLHSELNLSSLELGDSALYFCASSLGTSGRYEQFFGPGTRLTVL.

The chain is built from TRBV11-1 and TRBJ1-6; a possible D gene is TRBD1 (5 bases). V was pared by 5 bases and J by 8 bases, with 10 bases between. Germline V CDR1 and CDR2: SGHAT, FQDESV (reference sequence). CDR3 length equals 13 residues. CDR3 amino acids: CASSPRQYSPLHF. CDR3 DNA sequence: TGTGCCAGCAGCCCGCGACAGTATTCACCCCTCCACTTT.

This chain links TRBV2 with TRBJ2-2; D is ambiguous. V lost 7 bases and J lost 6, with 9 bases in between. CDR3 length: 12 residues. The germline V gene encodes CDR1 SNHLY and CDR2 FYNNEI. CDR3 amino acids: CASKTAAGELFF. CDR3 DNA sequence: TGTGCCAGCAAAACGGCGGCCGGGGAGCTGTTTTTT.

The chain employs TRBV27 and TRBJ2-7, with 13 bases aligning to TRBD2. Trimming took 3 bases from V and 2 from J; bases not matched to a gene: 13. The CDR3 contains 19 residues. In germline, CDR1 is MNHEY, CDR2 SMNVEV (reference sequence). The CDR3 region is CASSFRWFAGLAGPYEQYF. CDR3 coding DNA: TGTGCCAGCAGTTTTAGATGGTTCGCGGGACTAGCGGGACCCTACGAGCAGTACTTC.

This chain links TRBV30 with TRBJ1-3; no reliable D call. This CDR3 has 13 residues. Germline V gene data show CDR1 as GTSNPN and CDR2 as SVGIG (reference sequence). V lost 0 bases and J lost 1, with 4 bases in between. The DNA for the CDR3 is TGTGCCTGGAGTGTTGAATCTGGAAACACCATATATTTT. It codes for CAWSVESGNTIYF.